Below are 25 T cell receptor beta chains sequenced from a single sample in a study of shared clonotypes between healthy human individuals. Assay: immunoSEQ multiplex PCR; the TCRdb copy retains only in-frame clones and omits some. In the table there are some 680,000 clones, around 73% of which are singletons. The sequenced material came from memory CD4+ T cells sorted from blood. Noted subset: CD45RA-negative fraction. These receptors were taken from a woman between 25 and 40 years old in good health.

The chain employs TRBV2 and TRBJ1-4; tentatively, D is TRBD1 (6 bases). V lost 7 bases and J lost 8, with 14 bases in between. The CDR3 is made up of 13 amino acids. Germline lookup yields CDR1 SNHLY and CDR2 FYNNEI. The CDR3 spells CASMGGPWEKLFF. DNA for the CDR3: TGTGCCAGCATGGGGGGGCCCTGGGAAAAACTGTTTTTT.

V gene TRBV6-4 combines with J gene TRBJ2-7; D may be TRBD1 (6 bases). The CDR3 runs to 21 residues. V shed 4 bases and J shed 3 bases, with 34 bases lying between them. Germline assignment: CDR1 MRHNA and CDR2 SNTAGT. In nucleotides, the CDR3 is TGTGCCAGCAGTGCCTCCCGTCTTGATCTGGGGCCAGGGGAACCAAACTACGAGCAGTACTTC. It is translated as CASSASRLDLGPGEPNYEQYF.

Here the CDR3 DNA reads TGCGCCAGCAGCTTGGGTCACGGATCCTACGAGCAGTACTTC. This codes for CASSLGHGSYEQYF. The chain is built from TRBV5-1 and TRBJ2-7; D is unclear. Between the trimmed V and J ends, which lost 0 bases and 1 base, there was a span of 8 bases. The CDR3 totals 14 residues. Germline CDR1 SGHRS, CDR2 YFSETQ.

This clone has only one observation. This sequence joins TRBV29-1 and TRBJ1-2; D is possibly TRBD1 (6 bases). This CDR3 has 15 residues. The V end was cut by 3 bases, the J end by 7 bases, with 21 bases between. Germline V gene data show CDR1 as SQVTM and CDR2 as ANQGSEA. CDR3 nucleotides: TGCAGCGTTGACCCCAGAGGGGGAATAGGGCTTGGCTACACCTTC. It yields the protein CSVDPRGGIGLGYTF.

The gene calls are TRBV20-1 and TRBJ1-3; D remains unclear. Trimming left V 3 bases short and J 5 bases short, with 5 bases between. CDR3 length equals 11 residues. Germline values: CDR1 DFQATT, CDR2 SNEGSKA (reference sequence). CDR3 protein: CSASVRNTIYF. As DNA, the CDR3 is TGCAGTGCTAGTGTTAGAAACACCATATATTTT.

The chain is built from TRBV5-1 and TRBJ1-5; D is ambiguous. The V end was cut by 2 bases, the J end by 6 bases, with 15 bases between. The CDR3 covers 15 residues. Germline lookup yields CDR1 SGHRS and CDR2 YFSETQ. CDR3: CASSFTYGVGQPQHF. DNA for the CDR3: TGCGCCAGCAGCTTTACTTATGGGGTGGGTCAGCCCCAGCATTTT. The full variable domain, in which reference TRBV5-1 and TRBJ1-5 provide the parts outside the CDR3, is KAGVTQTPRYLIKTRGQQVTLSCSPISGHRSVSWYQQTPGQGLQFLFEYFSETQRNKGNFPGRFSGRQFSNSRSEMNVSTLELGDSALYLCASSFTYGVGQPQHFGDGTRLSIL.

This clone was observed a single time. This chain uses TRBV18 with TRBJ2-3; the D gene is possibly TRBD2 (6 bases). The CDR3 covers 16 residues. V lost 3 bases and J 5 bases, leaving 18 bases between the germline ends. Germline V lookup: CDR1 KGHSH, CDR2 LQKENI. This CDR3 reads CASSPPFRGKGDTQYF. The CDR3 DNA reads as TGTGCCAGCTCACCCCCTTTTCGGGGGAAGGGAGATACGCAGTATTTT.

Here the CDR3 DNA reads TGTGCCAGCAGCTTGATGGCTAGCCCTAACTCCTACAATGAGCAGTTCTTC. Protein sequence: CASSLMASPNSYNEQFF. V usage is TRBV5-4 and J usage is TRBJ2-1; TRBD2 is a possible D gene (5 bases). Germline values: CDR1 SGHNT, CDR2 YYREEE (reference sequence). The CDR3 runs 17 residues. The germline V and J ends were trimmed by 1 base and 0 bases, with 14 bases remaining between them.

The rearrangement links TRBV6-5 to TRBJ1-2; a possible D gene is TRBD1 (5 bases). There are 15 residues in the CDR3. Trimming removed 7 bases from V and 8 bases from J, with 23 bases in between. Germline CDR1 reads MNHEY; CDR2 reads SVGAGI. CDR3 residues: CASTPLKGRAMGYTF. The DNA for the CDR3 is TGTGCCAGCACCCCGTTGAAAGGCAGGGCTATGGGCTACACCTTC.

The chain recombines TRBV28 with TRBJ2-7; no firm D call. The CDR3 length is 12 residues. Germline CDR1 is MDHEN and CDR2 is SYDVKM. Trimming took off 4 bases at V and 6 bases at J, with 10 bases between the two ends. For the CDR3, the DNA is TGTGCCAGCAGTTCCCAGACTCCCGAGCAGTACTTC. It codes for CASSSQTPEQYF.

The J gene is TRBJ1-2, the V gene TRBV5-6; no clear D gene. V lost 6 bases and J 4 bases, leaving 10 bases between the germline ends. Germline assignment: CDR1 SGHDT and CDR2 YYEEEE. The CDR3 consists of 12 residues. Written as DNA, the CDR3 is TGTGCCAGCACGAGGATAGGCTATGGCTACACCTTC. Translating gives CASTRIGYGYTF.

The chain combines TRBV2 with TRBJ1-1, with TRBD1 matching 12 bases. CDR1 and CDR2 from the germline V gene are SNHLY and FYNNEI. J gave up 4 bases and V 2 bases, and 5 bases lay outside the gene matches. This CDR3 has 16 residues. The CDR3 protein is CASSEWDRGLVTEAFF. CDR3 in DNA: TGTGCCAGCAGTGAATGGGACAGGGGGCTTGTCACTGAAGCTTTCTTT.

CDR3 sequence reads: CASSSKPGQGDTQYF. In DNA form, the CDR3 reads TGTGCCAGCAGTTCGAAACCAGGACAGGGAGATACGCAGTATTTT. The genes are TRBV6-5 and TRBJ2-3, with TRBD1 matching 8 bases. From germline, CDR1 is MNHEY and CDR2 SVGAGI. CDR3 size: 15 residues. V lost 4 bases to trimming and J lost 5 bases; unmatched junction nucleotides: 8.

The DNA of the CDR3 is TGTGCCAGCAGTGAGACTAGCGGGAGGGATCGGAATGAGCAGTTCTTC. It yields the protein CASSETSGRDRNEQFF. This chain connects TRBV2 to TRBJ2-1; 14 nucleotides line up with TRBD2. CDR3 length equals 16 residues. V lost 3 bases, J lost 7 bases, and 5 bases stayed unmatched. The germline CDR1 and CDR2 sequences are SNHLY and FYNNEI.

This chain joins TRBV28 and TRBJ1-1, with D uncertain. The CDR3 spans 12 residues. The ends were cut back, 7 bases at V and 1 base at J, with 7 bases in the middle. The germline V gene encodes CDR1 MDHEN and CDR2 SYDVKM. The CDR3 reads CASITGNTEAFF. The CDR3 nucleotides read TGTGCCAGCATTACGGGGAACACTGAAGCTTTCTTT.

V is TRBV7-4 and J is TRBJ1-4; D is possibly TRBD1 (6 bases). The length of the CDR3 is 16 residues. Germline values: CDR1 SGHVT, CDR2 SQSDAQ. Trimming removed 5 bases from V and 4 bases from J, with 17 bases in between. The CDR3 region has the DNA TGTGCCAGCAGCGGGGCAGGGGCCGTACATAATGAAAAACTGTTTTTT. It codes for CASSGAGAVHNEKLFF.

This chain links TRBV29-1 with TRBJ2-3; TRBD1 might be the D (5 bases). Germline CDR1 and CDR2: SQVTM and ANQGSEA. The V end lost 4 bases, the J end lost 4 bases, and 9 bases lay between the germline ends. This CDR3 contains 12 residues. The chain's CDR3 is CSVAREPDTQYF. The CDR3 DNA follows: TGCAGCGTTGCCAGGGAACCAGATACGCAGTATTTT.

The gene calls are TRBV7-9 and TRBJ1-2, with 7 positions matching TRBD1. This CDR3 spans 14 amino acids. CDR1 and CDR2 (germline): SEHNR, FQNEAQ (reference sequence). The V gene end was trimmed by 5 bases and the J gene end by 4 bases; junction bases not matched to a gene: 7. Written as DNA, the CDR3 is TGTGCCAGCAGCCCGCGACAGGGATTCTATGGCTACACCTTC. Translated, it gives CASSPRQGFYGYTF.

This clone was detected only a few times. The V gene is TRBV6-5, the J gene TRBJ2-1; no reliable D call. Germline loops: CDR1 MNHEY, CDR2 SVGAGI. The V and J ends lost 0 bases and 7 bases respectively, with 13 bases between them. The CDR3 has 15 amino acids. The CDR3 spells CASSYSRSYRNEQFF. Written as DNA, the CDR3 is TGTGCCAGCAGTTACTCGCGTTCATACAGAAATGAGCAGTTCTTC.

The chain employs TRBV6-5 and TRBJ2-3; 10 bases map to TRBD2. Per germline, CDR1 MNHEY and CDR2 SVGAGI. This CDR3 region has 15 residues. With 2 bases clipped from V and 4 bases from J, the junction kept 3 bases outside the gene matches. In DNA form, the CDR3 reads TGTGCCAGCAGTTACATAGCGGGAGGAGCAGATACGCAGTATTTT. Its translation is CASSYIAGGADTQYF.

The chain is built from TRBV10-1 and TRBJ1-1; D is unresolved. Germline values: CDR1 WNHNN, CDR2 SYGVQD (reference sequence). The length of the CDR3 is 13 residues. V lost 2 bases, J lost 7 bases, and 11 bases lay in between. CDR3 loop: CASSERADIEAFF. DNA of the CDR3: TGCGCCAGCAGTGAGAGGGCAGATATTGAAGCTTTCTTT.

This clone was counted only a few times. This sequence joins TRBV7-2 and TRBJ1-2; tentative D call: TRBD1 (6 bases). Germline CDR1 reads SGHTA; CDR2 reads FQGNSA. The CDR3 consists of 12 residues. The ends were cut back, 3 bases at V and 8 bases at J, with 10 bases in the middle. The CDR3 here is CASSFYGGGYTF. CDR3 DNA sequence: TGTGCCAGCAGCTTCTACGGGGGCGGCTACACCTTC.

V usage is TRBV6-5 and J usage is TRBJ1-3; D gene unclear. The length of the CDR3 is 13 residues. CDR1 is MNHEY and CDR2 is SVGAGI in the germline V gene. V gave up 7 bases and J gave up 7 bases, with 14 bases separating them. The CDR3 DNA is TGTGCCAGCATTAAACATGGTCAGAACACCATATATTTT. Protein product: CASIKHGQNTIYF.

This clone was counted only a few times. This chain uses TRBV7-8 with TRBJ1-4; D might be TRBD1 (5 bases). CDR3 length: 16 amino acids. Trimming stripped 0 bases from V and 7 bases from J, with 15 bases between. CDR1 is SGHVS and CDR2 is FQNEAQ in the germline V gene. This chain's CDR3 is CASSLANRGAGEKLFF. DNA for the CDR3: TGTGCCAGCAGCTTAGCGAATCGAGGGGCGGGTGAAAAACTGTTTTTT.

The chain carries TRBV25-1 and TRBJ2-1; 9 nucleotides agree with TRBD1. Germline V gene data show CDR1 as MGHDK and CDR2 as SYGVNS. Losses at the gene ends were 2 bases for V and 5 bases for J; bases not matched to a gene: 13. The CDR3 covers 18 residues. CDR3 sequence reads: CASSEGTGRPTPDNEQFF. Here the CDR3 DNA reads TGTGCCAGCAGTGAAGGGACAGGGAGGCCCACACCCGACAATGAGCAGTTCTTC. The full variable domain, rest sourced from reference TRBV25-1 and TRBJ2-1, is EADIYQTPRYLVIGTGKKITLECSQTMGHDKMYWYQQDPGMELHLIHYSYGVNSTEKGDLSSESTVSRIRTEHFPLTLESARPSHTSQYLCASSEGTGRPTPDNEQFFGPGTRLTVL.